These 4 T cell receptor beta chains share one sample of origin, sequenced in a study of shared clonotypes between healthy human individuals. Method: immunoSEQ multiplex PCR; TCRdb's copy keeps in-frame clones and lacks some. Found here are 800,000 to 950,000 clones, 90% to 97% of them singletons; the top ten hold about 0.21%. Naive-designated CD8 cells lacked CD45RO, were positively enriched for CCR7, and omitted terminally differentiated effector memory CD45RA+ cells. Input material: naive CD8+ T cells sorted from blood. The receptors derive from a man aged 25-45 years in good health.

The rearrangement uses TRBV25-1 and TRBJ2-3; D ambiguous. The CDR3 is 15 residues long. From germline, CDR1 is MGHDK and CDR2 SYGVNS. V dropped 1 base and J dropped 4 bases, with 12 bases sitting between them. The CDR3 DNA reads as TGTGCCAGCAGTGAATCAGAAGCTCTCTCAGATACGCAGTATTTT. This encodes CASSESEALSDTQYF.

This sequence joins TRBV2 and TRBJ2-1, with a weak D call TRBD1 (6 bases). The ends were cut back, 1 base at V and 2 bases at J, with 15 bases in the middle. CDR1 is SNHLY and CDR2 is FYNNEI in the germline V gene. CDR3 length: 17 amino acids. In nucleotides, the CDR3 is TGTGCCAGCAGTGAAGTCTGGGGGCGCGAGACCTACAATGAGCAGTTCTTC. Amino acids: CASSEVWGRETYNEQFF.

This chain links TRBV13 with TRBJ1-3; possibly TRBD1 for D (5 bases). Germline CDR1 PRHDT, CDR2 FYEKMQ (reference sequence). Between the trimmed V and J ends, which lost 3 bases and 8 bases, there was a span of 17 bases. The CDR3 has 15 residues. The CDR3 nucleotides read TGTGCCAGCAGCTTCGCCCCGGACAACTGGGACACCATATATTTT. It yields the protein CASSFAPDNWDTIYF.

The chain uses TRBV27 and TRBJ1-4, with D perhaps matching TRBD1 (6 bases). Trimming stripped 2 bases from V and 8 bases from J, with 24 bases between. Per germline, CDR1 MNHEY and CDR2 SMNVEV (reference sequence). The CDR3 loop spans 18 amino acids. The CDR3 protein is CASSLGRGAGLKREKLFF. Here the CDR3 DNA reads TGTGCCAGCAGTTTAGGTCGGGGGGCCGGTCTTAAGCGGGAAAAACTGTTTTTT.